Sequencing of this TCR beta chain was carried out in a study of blood T cells in healthy people across ages. CDR1 and CDR2 from the germline V gene are SGHAT and FQNNGV. The CDR3 contains 14 residues. V was shortened by 4 bases and J by 8 bases, with 14 bases between the two germline ends. It was with a sample-barcoded 5' primer and a J-beta primer mix that a second PCR of about 7 to 12 cycles was run. TCRdb redid the calling of the 5' RACE reads with MiXCR, one entry per CDR3 protein. The sample consists of roughly 1,500,000 distinct CDR3 sequences, approximately 38% of them appearing once. Study observations and caveats: Strong correlation existed between TCR beta diversity and naive T cell percentage. Long-lived donors exceeded aged donors in naive CD4+ cells and diversity.

Regarding this clonotype: Its antigen is not identified.

Drawing of peripheral blood yielded ten milliliters from each donor. The material sequenced was blood. This chain uses TRBV11-2 with TRBJ1-4; D is uncertain. The receptor comes from a woman aged 18-30 years in good health. This CDR3 is CASSSIGRVEKLFF. The CDR3 nucleotides read TGTGCCAGCAGCTCCATAGGGCGCGTCGAAAAACTGTTTTTT.